These T cell receptor beta chains were read from a single sample in a study of identifying expanded T cells in peripheral blood. The assay was immunoSEQ multiplex PCR, and TCRdb's table has in-frame clones only and misses some. The sample holds some 77,000 clones, 88% seen once. The sample consisted of blood. The receptors stem from a person aged 18 to 70 in good health. Both conserved end residues are part of each CDR3. D genes are given only for firm matches. Rows may omit the clone size; those that give it use once, few, many or a size class.

D,V,size,J,CDR3,DNA
-,TRBV7-2,-,TRBJ1-1,CASSLIPVNTEAFF,TGTGCCAGCAGCTTAATCCCTGTGAACACTGAAGCTTTCTTT
-,TRBV29-1,-,TRBJ1-2,CSARDTNYGYTF,TGCAGTGCCCGGGACACTAACTATGGCTACACCTTC
-,TRBV7-9,-,TRBJ1-1,CASSLITEAFF,TGTGCCAGCAGCCTAATCACTGAAGCTTTCTTT
TRBD1,TRBV6-5,-,TRBJ1-5,CASSTRTGGNQPQHF,TGTGCCAGCAGTACCCGGACAGGGGGGAATCAGCCCCAGCATTTT
-,TRBV25-1,-,TRBJ1-5,CASSGRFNQPQHF,TGTGCCAGCAGTGGACGTTTCAATCAGCCCCAGCATTTT
-,TRBV7-2,-,TRBJ1-3,CASSPYWTPGNTIYF,TGTGCCAGCAGCCCCTATTGGACACCGGGAAACACCATATATTTT
-,TRBV4-3,-,TRBJ2-2,CASSQDLRAWELFF,TGCGCCAGCAGCCAAGATTTGCGAGCTTGGGAGCTGTTTTTT
TRBD1,TRBV2,once,TRBJ2-3,CASSRGQTTDTQYF,TGTGCCAGCAGTAGGGGACAGACCACAGATACGCAGTATTTT
TRBD1,TRBV7-6,-,TRBJ2-7,CASSLSGAGGSEQYF,TGTGCCAGCAGCTTATCCGGGGCAGGGGGCTCCGAGCAGTACTTC
-,TRBV4-3,-,TRBJ1-4,CASSRPLPAQGEKLFF,TGCGCCAGCAGCCGCCCGCTCCCCGCCCAGGGAGAAAAACTGTTTTTT
TRBD2,TRBV7-7,-,TRBJ2-5,CASSLSPGGQETQYF,TGTGCCAGCAGCTTATCCCCGGGGGGACAAGAGACCCAGTACTTC
-,TRBV29-1,-,TRBJ1-1,CSVRVNMNTEAFF,TGCAGCGTTAGAGTGAACATGAACACTGAAGCTTTCTTT
-,TRBV6-5,-,TRBJ2-1,CASRRGLSINEQFF,TGTGCCAGCAGGAGAGGGTTATCGATCAATGAGCAGTTCTTC
-,TRBV6-5,-,TRBJ2-2,CASGRRLLVELFF,TGTGCCAGCGGACGGCGGCTTTTGGTGGAGCTGTTTTTT
-,TRBV19,-,TRBJ1-1,CASRVKRDGTEAFF,TGTGCCAGTAGAGTGAAGAGGGACGGCACTGAAGCTTTCTTT
-,TRBV30,once,TRBJ1-5,CAWSEPGGSRPQHF,TGTGCCTGGAGTGAACCGGGGGGGTCCAGGCCCCAGCATTTT
-,TRBV11-2,-,TRBJ1-4,CASSQGGARWNEKLFF,TGTGCCAGCAGCCAGGGCGGGGCCCGGTGGAATGAAAAACTGTTTTTT
-,TRBV10-3,-,TRBJ2-3,CAISDLTDTQYF,TGTGCCATCAGTGACCTCACAGATACGCAGTATTTT
-,TRBV2,once,TRBJ2-1,CASSPRRGQSYNEQFF,TGTGCCAGCAGCCCCCGCCGGGGGCAATCCTACAATGAGCAGTTCTTC
-,TRBV7-2,-,TRBJ2-5,CASSFLVDRQETQYF,TGTGCCAGCAGCTTCCTAGTGGACCGTCAAGAGACCCAGTACTTC
-,TRBV4-3,-,TRBJ2-4,CASSQLPYDRPTLGEAKNIQYF,TGCGCCAGCAGCCAACTCCCATATGACAGGCCTACCCTCGGGGAAGCCAAAAACATTCAGTACTTC
-,TRBV18,-,TRBJ2-7,CASSPIRVGSYEQYF,TGTGCCAGCTCACCCATTCGGGTAGGGTCCTACGAGCAGTACTTC